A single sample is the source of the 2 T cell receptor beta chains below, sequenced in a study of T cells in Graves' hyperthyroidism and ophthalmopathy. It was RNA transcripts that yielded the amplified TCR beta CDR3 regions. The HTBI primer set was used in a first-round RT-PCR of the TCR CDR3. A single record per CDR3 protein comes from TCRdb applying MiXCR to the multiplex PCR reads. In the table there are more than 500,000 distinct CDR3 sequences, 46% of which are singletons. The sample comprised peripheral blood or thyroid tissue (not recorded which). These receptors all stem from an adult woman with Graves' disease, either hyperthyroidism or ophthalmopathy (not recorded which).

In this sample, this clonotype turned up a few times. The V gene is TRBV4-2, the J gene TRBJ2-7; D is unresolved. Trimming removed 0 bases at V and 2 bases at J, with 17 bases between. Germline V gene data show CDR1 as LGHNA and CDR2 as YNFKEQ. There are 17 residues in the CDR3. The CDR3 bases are TGTGCCAGCAGCCAAGATCTCATAACCTCTACCGCCTACGAGCAGTACTTC. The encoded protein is CASSQDLITSTAYEQYF.

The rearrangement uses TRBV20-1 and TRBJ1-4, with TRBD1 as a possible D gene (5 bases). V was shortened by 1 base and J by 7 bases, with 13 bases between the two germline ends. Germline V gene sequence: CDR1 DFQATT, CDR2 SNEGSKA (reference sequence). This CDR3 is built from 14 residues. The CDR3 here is CSARGGAKAEKLFF. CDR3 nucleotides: TGCAGTGCTAGAGGAGGGGCGAAGGCTGAAAAACTGTTTTTT.